This entry lists 17 T cell receptor beta chains sequenced from one sample in a study of shared clonotypes between healthy human individuals. Some clones are missing from TCRdb's copy, which holds only in-frame ones; the method was immunoSEQ multiplex PCR. Of some 510,000 clones in the sample, 60% to 85% were seen once. Sequences were obtained from PBMCs. The receptor set was obtained from a woman aged 40 to 50 in good health. Some clones in this sample may be carry-over from other donors' samples.

The J gene is TRBJ2-7, the V gene TRBV5-7, with D unclear. TRBV5-7 is an ORF, and what it does is uncertain. The CDR3 totals 15 residues. V lost 1 base to trimming and J lost 6 bases, with 17 bases between them. DNA of the CDR3: TGTGCCAGCAGCTTGCTTAGTGGCAGGATCTGCGAGCAGTACTTC. Translated: CASSLLSGRICEQYF.

The genes are TRBV25-1 and TRBJ2-5, with 8 nucleotides matching TRBD1. Germline lookup yields CDR1 MGHDK and CDR2 SYGVNS. This CDR3 spans 16 amino acids. J was trimmed by 1 base and V by 2 bases; bases with no gene match: 6. CDR3 sequence reads: CASSEPTGTGQETQYF. The DNA of the CDR3 is TGTGCCAGCAGTGAACCTACCGGGACAGGCCAAGAGACCCAGTACTTC.

V and J are TRBV7-2 and TRBJ2-7; 8 nucleotides match TRBD1. CDR1 is SGHTA and CDR2 is FQGNSA in the germline V gene. V was clipped by 7 bases and J by 3 bases; unmatched bases: 14. This CDR3 is 16 amino acids long. This CDR3 reads CASTPSPTGVSYEQYF. In DNA, the CDR3 is TGTGCCAGCACCCCAAGTCCGACAGGGGTGAGCTACGAGCAGTACTTC.

The chain recombines TRBV9 with TRBJ1-2; unclear D gene. Germline loops: CDR1 SGDLS, CDR2 YYNGEE. The CDR3 spans 14 residues. With 0 bases removed from V and 5 bases from J, the gap between germline ends came to 11 bases. The chain's CDR3 is CASSVDVLGYGYTF. In DNA, the CDR3 is TGTGCCAGCAGCGTAGATGTCCTGGGGTATGGCTACACCTTC.

This chain's CDR3 is CASSALGETQYF. In nucleotides, the CDR3 is TGTGCCAGCAGTGCCCTCGGGGAGACCCAGTACTTC. V gene TRBV6-1 combines with J gene TRBJ2-5; D unclear. The CDR3 runs 12 residues. V shed 4 bases and J shed 5 bases, with 8 bases lying between them. Germline CDR1 and CDR2: MNHNS and SASEGT.

This chain uses TRBV11-3 with TRBJ2-1; 7 nucleotides match TRBD1. Germline lookup yields CDR1 SGHNT and CDR2 YENEEA. There are 16 residues in the CDR3. Trimming took 5 bases from V and 2 from J; bases not matched to a gene: 9. CDR3 in DNA: TGTGCCAGCAGCCCAGGACAGGTCCGGGCCTACAATGAGCAGTTCTTC. Its protein product is CASSPGQVRAYNEQFF.

The sample holds a few counts of this clone. The genes are TRBV11-2 and TRBJ2-7, with D possibly being TRBD1 or TRBD2 (5 bases each). CDR1 is SGHAT and CDR2 is FQNNGV in the germline V gene. Trimming left V 5 bases short and J 4 bases short, with 12 bases between. There are 13 residues in the CDR3. This chain's CDR3 is CASSHFGGYEQYF. DNA for the CDR3: TGTGCCAGCAGCCACTTTGGGGGTTACGAGCAGTACTTC.

This clone was counted only a few times. The chain combines TRBV5-1 with TRBJ2-3; TRBD1 aligns across 9 bases. The CDR3 spans 14 residues. The germline gives CDR1 SGHRS, CDR2 YFSETQ. J gave up 2 bases and V 4 bases, and 2 bases lay outside the gene matches. The CDR3 region is CASSRTGDTDTQYF. CDR3 in DNA: TGCGCCAGCAGCCGGACAGGGGACACAGATACGCAGTATTTT.

Only one count was recorded for this clone. J is TRBJ2-3 and V is TRBV11-2, with 8 bases lining up with TRBD2. The germline V gene encodes CDR1 SGHAT and CDR2 FQNNGV. With V trimmed by 0 bases and J by 5 bases, 4 bases remained unmatched. The CDR3 is made up of 15 amino acids. CDR3 DNA: TGTGCCAGCAGCTTAGATCTTCTAGCGGGAGATACGCAGTATTTT. It codes for CASSLDLLAGDTQYF.

The chain is built from TRBV5-3 and TRBJ1-2; 12 nucleotides line up with TRBD1. TRBV5-3 is flagged as an ORF with uncertain function. This CDR3 is 16 amino acids long. V dropped 1 base and J dropped 5; count of bases not matched to a gene: 6. The CDR3 spells CARSLRDRGRDYGYTF. CDR3 sequence (DNA): TGTGCCAGAAGCTTGAGGGACAGGGGGCGTGATTATGGCTACACCTTC.

This chain links TRBV6-1 with TRBJ1-2; tentative D call: TRBD1 (6 bases). V shed 2 bases and J shed 1 base, with 11 bases lying between them. The germline V gene encodes CDR1 MNHNS and CDR2 SASEGT. This CDR3 region has 15 residues. The CDR3 DNA reads as TGTGCCAGCAGTGAAAGGGACACCAATAACTATGGCTACACCTTC. Translated: CASSERDTNNYGYTF.

V gene TRBV27 combines with J gene TRBJ2-1; tentatively, D is TRBD2 (5 bases). This CDR3 is 12 amino acids long. Per germline, CDR1 MNHEY and CDR2 SMNVEV (reference sequence). Trimming removed 11 bases at V and 7 bases at J, with 15 bases between. The CDR3 reads CAGEGLVNEQFF. CDR3 nucleotide sequence: TGTGCCGGCGAAGGACTTGTGAATGAGCAGTTCTTC.

The V gene is TRBV21-1, the J gene TRBJ2-3; the table calls TRBD2, which could not be checked here. TRBV21-1 is a pseudogene locus. CDR3 length equals 16 residues. CDR3 DNA: TGTGCCAGCAGCAACAAGACTGAGACCGGCACAGATACGCAGTATTTT. It is translated as CASSNKTETGTDTQYF.

The V gene is TRBV2, the J gene TRBJ2-1, with 11 bases matching TRBD1. J gave up 0 bases and V 5 bases, and 21 bases lay outside the gene matches. Germline values: CDR1 SNHLY, CDR2 FYNNEI. The CDR3 has 22 amino acids. The CDR3 nucleotides read TGTGCCAGCAGTACCAGGGGTGGGACAGGGGGTATCTCGATAAACTCCTACAATGAGCAGTTCTTC. This translates into CASSTRGGTGGISINSYNEQFF.

The chain links TRBV11-3 to TRBJ2-1; 11 nucleotides match TRBD2. The V gene's germline CDR1 is SGHNT and CDR2 YENEEA. Trimming removed 5 bases from V and 4 bases from J; junction bases left unmatched: 7. The CDR3 contains 16 residues. CDR3 bases: TGTGCCAGCAGCAAGACTAGCGGGGCAGTATACAATGAGCAGTTCTTC. This sequence encodes CASSKTSGAVYNEQFF. Full variable domain (remainder filled in from reference TRBV11-3 and TRBJ2-1): EAGVVQSPRYKIIEKKQPVAFWCNPISGHNTLYWYLQNLGQGPELLIRYENEEAVDDSQLPKDRFSAERLKGVDSTLKIQPAELGDSAVYLCASSKTSGAVYNEQFFGPGTRLTVL.

Comment on this clone: A far larger clone lies a single base away; this is likely a read error. CDR3 amino acids: CASSLAASNYDYTF. The CDR3 bases are TGTGCCAGCAGCTTAGCAGCCTCTAACTATGACTACACCTTC. The rearrangement uses TRBV7-9 and TRBJ1-2, with no clear D. The CDR3 is 14 amino acids. CDR1 and CDR2 (germline): SEHNR, FQNEAQ (reference sequence).

The rearrangement uses TRBV6-5 and TRBJ2-5; TRBD2 aligns across 10 bases. The CDR3 consists of 15 residues. Trimming cost V 6 bases and J 5 bases; bases outside gene matches: 9. The germline CDR1 and CDR2 sequences are MNHEY and SVGAGI. CDR3 loop: CASRGAGGPGETQYF. The CDR3 DNA reads as TGTGCCAGCAGAGGAGCGGGAGGGCCAGGGGAGACCCAGTACTTC.